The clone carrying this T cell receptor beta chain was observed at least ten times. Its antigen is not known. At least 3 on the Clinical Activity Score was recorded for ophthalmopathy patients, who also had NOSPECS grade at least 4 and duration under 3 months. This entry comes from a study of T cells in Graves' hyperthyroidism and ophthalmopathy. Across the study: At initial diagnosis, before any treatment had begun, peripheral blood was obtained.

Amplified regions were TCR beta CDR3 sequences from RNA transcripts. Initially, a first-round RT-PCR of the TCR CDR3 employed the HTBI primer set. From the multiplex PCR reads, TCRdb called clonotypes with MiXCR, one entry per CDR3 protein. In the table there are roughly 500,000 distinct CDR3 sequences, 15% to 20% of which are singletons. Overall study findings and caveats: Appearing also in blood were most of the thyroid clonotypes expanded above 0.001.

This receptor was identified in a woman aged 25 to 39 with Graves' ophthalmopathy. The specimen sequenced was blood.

CDR3 sequence: CATSRAPFGASGRAYEQYF. CDR3 DNA: TGTGCCACCAGCAGAGCCCCCTTCGGAGCTAGCGGGAGAGCCTACGAGCAGTACTTC. The chain has TRBV15 and TRBJ2-7; TRBD2 agrees at 10 bases. CDR3 length: 19 residues. Germline-derived CDR1 and CDR2 are LNHNV and YYDKDF (reference sequence). Trimming at V came to 1 base and at J to 2 bases, leaving 14 bases not matched to a gene.